This TCR beta chain was identified during a study of T cells in Graves' hyperthyroidism and ophthalmopathy. Study-wide points: Most thyroid clonotypes expanded above 0.001 appeared in blood too.

V shed 5 bases and J 7 bases; nucleotides not matched to a gene: 4. The CDR3 totals 12 residues. Sampled blood dates from first hyperthyroidism diagnosis, and it precedes any ophthalmopathy symptoms. The table lists this clonotype with many counts. Its antigen remains unidentified. TCR beta CDR3 sequences were amplified from RNA transcripts. Using the HTBI primer set, a first-round RT-PCR was run on the TCR CDR3. TCRdb independently ran MiXCR on the multiplex PCR reads; one entry per CDR3 protein. Found here are approximately 400,000 distinct CDR3 sequences, 15% to 18% of them singletons; the top ten hold roughly 25%.

The sample comprised blood. This chain uses TRBV12-3 or TRBV12-4 with TRBJ1-2, with 7 bases fitting TRBD1. The receptor was isolated from a woman aged 18-29 years with Graves' hyperthyroidism that later progressed to Graves' ophthalmopathy. The CDR3: CASSMRTGGYTF. As DNA, the CDR3 is TGTGCCAGCAGTATGCGGACAGGTGGCTACACCTTC.